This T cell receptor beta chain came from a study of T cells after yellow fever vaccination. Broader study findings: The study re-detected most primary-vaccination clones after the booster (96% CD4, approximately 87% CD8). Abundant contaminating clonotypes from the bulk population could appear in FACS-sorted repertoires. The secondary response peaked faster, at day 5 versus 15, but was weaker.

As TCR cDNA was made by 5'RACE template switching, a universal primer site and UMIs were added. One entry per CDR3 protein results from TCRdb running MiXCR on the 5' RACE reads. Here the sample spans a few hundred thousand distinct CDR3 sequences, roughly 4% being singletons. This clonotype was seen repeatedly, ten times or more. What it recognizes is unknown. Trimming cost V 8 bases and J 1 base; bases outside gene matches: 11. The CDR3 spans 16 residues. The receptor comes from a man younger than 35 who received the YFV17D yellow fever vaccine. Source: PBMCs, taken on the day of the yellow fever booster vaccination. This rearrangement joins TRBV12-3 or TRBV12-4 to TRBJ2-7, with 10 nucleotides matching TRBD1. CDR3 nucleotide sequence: TGTGCCAGCGAGGCCTGGGACAGGGGTTCTTCCTACGAGCAGTACTTC. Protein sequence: CASEAWDRGSSYEQYF.